Listed here are 11 T cell receptor beta chains from one sample, sequenced in a study of T cell clonality in common variable immunodeficiency. TCRdb's table, derived via immunoSEQ multiplex PCR, lists solely in-frame clones and lacks some. The sample has tens of thousands of clones, none seen only once. The sample consisted of peripheral blood mononuclear cells. Receptors originate from a person aged 18 to 75 in good health.

At least ten counts were recorded for this clone. The sequenced fragment ends 3 residues before the CDR3 boundary, so the rest is inferred from the germline J gene. The rearrangement uses TRBV19 and TRBJ2-1; a possible D gene is TRBD1 (5 bases). This CDR3 has 16 residues. From germline, CDR1 is LNHDA and CDR2 SQIVND (reference sequence). Trimming cost V 5 bases and J 0 bases, with 14 bases left between them. The CDR3 loop reads CASSSQGSSSYNEQFF. The sequenced part of the CDR3 DNA is TGTGCCAGTAGTTCCCAGGGATCTAGCTCCTACAATGAG. Full variable domain (missing parts from reference TRBV19 and TRBJ2-1): DGGITQSPKYLFRKEGQNVTLSCEQNLNHDAMYWYRQDPGQGLRLIYYSQIVNDFQKGDIAEGYSVSREKKESFPLTVTSAQKNPTAFYLCASSSQGSSSYNEQFFGPGTRLTVL.

This clone was recorded at least ten times. The DNA ends 3 residues before the CDR3 does, and the rest of the CDR3 is filled in from the germline J gene. Other DNA sequences of this sample code for an identical CDR3. The chain employs TRBV7-2 and TRBJ1-5; tentatively, D is TRBD1 (6 bases). Per the germline V gene, CDR1 is SGHTA and CDR2 is FQGNSA. V lost 4 bases to trimming and J lost 2 bases, with 6 bases between them. The CDR3 covers 13 residues. CDR3 region: CASSYRGNQPQHF. The part of the CDR3 DNA that was read is TGTGCCAGCAGCTACAGGGGCAATCAGCCC.

This clone was seen only a few times. The missing CDR3 end, 3 residues past where the read stops, is filled in from the germline J gene. This chain connects TRBV11-2 to TRBJ1-1; TRBD1 agrees at 7 bases. The germline V gene has CDR1 SGHAT and CDR2 FQNNGV. The CDR3 totals 15 residues. The J segment lost 0 bases and the V segment lost 2 bases, leaving 3 bases of the junction unmatched. The DNA read from the CDR3 is TGTGCCAGCAGCTTACGGACAGGTTTGAACACTGAA. Translated: CASSLRTGLNTE. The whole CDR3 protein reads CASSLRTGLNTEAFF.

This clone was seen at least ten times. The read ends 3 residues shy of where the CDR3 ends; the end is completed using the germline J gene. The chain uses TRBV30 and TRBJ1-6, with D perhaps matching TRBD1 (6 bases). Trimming removed 3 bases from V and 5 bases from J, with 17 bases in between. Germline-derived CDR1 and CDR2 are GTSNPN and SVGIG (reference sequence). The CDR3 is 16 amino acids. The CDR3 bases that were read are TGTGCCTGGAGAACCGGGTCCCAGGGGAATAATTCACCC. Translation gives CAWRTGSQGNNSP. The full-length CDR3 reads as CAWRTGSQGNNSPLHF.

This clone has at least ten counts. Coverage ceases 3 residues before the CDR3 finishes, and the germline J gene fills in the end. This chain uses TRBV6-4 with TRBJ2-7; 9 bases agree with TRBD1. The CDR3 runs to 16 residues. The V gene end was trimmed by 4 bases and the J gene end by 5 bases; junction bases not matched to a gene: 12. The V gene's germline CDR1 is MRHNA and CDR2 SNTAGT. Partial CDR3 DNA: TGTGCCAGCAGTGCCAAGGCCGGGACAGGGTTTCACGAG. Its translation: CASSAKAGTGFHE. The full CDR3 is CASSAKAGTGFHEQYF.

This clone was detected many times. The read finishes 3 residues shy of the CDR3 end, and the germline J gene is used to complete it. The rearrangement joins TRBV5-5 to TRBJ1-3; D remains unclear. The CDR3 covers 15 residues. V lost 1 base and J 0 bases, leaving 8 bases between the germline ends. Looked up from germline, CDR1 is SGHKS and CDR2 is YYEKEE (reference sequence). The covered CDR3 bases are TGTGCCAGCAGCTTGAGCTGGGCCTCTGGAAACACC. It translates to CASSLSWASGNT. The CDR3 in its entirety is CASSLSWASGNTIYF.

In this sample, this clone turned up many times. The observed sequence ends 3 residues before the CDR3 terminus, with the missing tail filled in from the germline J gene. The chain has TRBV30 and TRBJ2-2; D call uncertain. V lost 3 bases to trimming and J lost 6 bases, with 11 bases between them. Germline loops: CDR1 GTSNPN, CDR2 SVGIG (reference sequence). The CDR3 contains 13 residues. CDR3 bases read: TGTGCCTGGAGAAGGCAGGTCTCCGGGGAG. It yields the protein CAWRRQVSGE. From start to end, the CDR3 is CAWRRQVSGELFF. Complete variable domain (other parts from reference TRBV30 and TRBJ2-2): SQTIHQWPATLVQPVGSPLSLECTVEGTSNPNLYWYRQAAGRGLQLLFYSVGIGQISSEVPQNLSASRPQDRQFILSSKKLLLSDSGFYLCAWRRQVSGELFFGEGSRLTVL.

This clone was seen at least ten times. The missing CDR3 end, 3 residues past where the read stops, is filled in from the germline J gene. This chain connects TRBV7-3 to TRBJ2-6; weak D call: TRBD2 (5 bases). The germline gives CDR1 SGHTA, CDR2 FQGTGA. The CDR3 loop spans 15 amino acids. V was clipped by 2 bases and J by 1 base, with 6 bases between them. The CDR3 sequence: CASSLSGSGANVLTF. The DNA read from the CDR3 is TGTGCCAGCAGCTTATCGGGGTCTGGGGCCAACGTC. The whole variable domain, filled in from reference TRBV7-3 and TRBJ2-6, reads GAGVSQTPSNKVTEKGKYVELRCDPISGHTALYWYRQSLGQGPEFLIYFQGTGAADDSGLPNDRFFAVRPEGSVSTLKIQRTERGDSAVYLCASSLSGSGANVLTFGAGSRLTVL.

This clone came up many times. The read finishes 3 residues shy of the CDR3 end, and the germline J gene is used to complete it. This chain connects TRBV19 to TRBJ2-1, with no clear D. Germline V gene sequence: CDR1 LNHDA, CDR2 SQIVND (reference sequence). Trimming stripped 3 bases from V and 7 bases from J, with 10 bases between. This CDR3 is 13 amino acids long. The CDR3 protein is CASSISPRNEQFF. The part of the CDR3 DNA that was read is TGTGCCAGTAGTATTTCCCCCCGTAATGAG.

This clone was counted ten times or more. The read finishes 3 residues shy of the CDR3 end, and the germline J gene is used to complete it. The rearrangement uses TRBV6-1 and TRBJ2-1, with TRBD2 matching over 7 bases. V shed 4 bases and J 7 bases; nucleotides not matched to a gene: 10. The CDR3 is 15 residues long. Germline CDR1 reads MNHNS; CDR2 reads SASEGT. The sequenced CDR3 bases are TGTGCCAGCAGTGCAGCTTCGACTAGCATAAATGAG. Translated, it gives CASSAASTSINE. The CDR3 as a whole reads CASSAASTSINEQFF.

This clone was observed at least ten times. The missing CDR3 end, 3 residues past where the read stops, is filled in from the germline J gene. Other DNA sequences within the sample encode an identical CDR3. The rearrangement uses TRBV12-3 or TRBV12-4 and TRBJ2-5; D gene ambiguous. Deletions cut 6 bases from V and 7 bases from J, with 12 bases between. The CDR3 consists of 12 residues. The part of the CDR3 DNA that was read is TGTGCCAGCAGCTTGATAACACGGACC. It encodes CASSLITRT. In full, the CDR3 is CASSLITRTQYF.